The subject of this entry is one T cell receptor (beta chain). The sample is drawn from a study of blood T cell repertoires in COVID-19. Whole-study context: Material from acute and convalescent COVID-19 was sourced from the United States, Italy and Spain. From T cells, B-cell-depleted T cells, or PBMCs came the material, which was cDNA or gDNA.

Original methodology: Amplifying reference gene primers gave estimates of nucleated cell counts. Libraries were prepared by immunoSEQ multiplex PCR; TCRdb keeps only in-frame clonotypes and omits some of them. The D gene and trimming were derived from the DNA, and the V and J assignments and clone size from that table. The sample yields about 220,000 clones, 75% to 85% seen once. The CDR3 extends over 15 amino acids. Trimming took 2 bases from V and 0 from J, leaving 11 bases between them. From germline, CDR1 is MNHEY and CDR2 SVGEGT. This sequence joins TRBV6-2 or TRBV6-3 and TRBJ2-7; perhaps TRBD1 as D (6 bases). The sample taken for sequencing was peripheral blood. This sequence was found in a man aged 35 to 55 who had recovered from COVID-19. In DNA, the CDR3 is TGTGCCAGCAGTTACCTACAGGGTTACTCCTACGAGCAGTACTTC. The encoded protein is CASSYLQGYSYEQYF.